This TCR beta chain was captured by sequencing in a study of STAT5B mutations in CD4+ large granular lymphocyte leukemia. The CDR3 spans 14 residues. The germline V gene has CDR1 SGHDN and CDR2 FVKESK. Trimming pared 4 bases from V and 7 bases from J, leaving 16 bases between. The data were produced by immunoSEQ multiplex PCR, yet TCRdb's version contains in-frame clones alone and is incomplete. The sample lists fewer than 35,000 clones, 65% to 75% seen once, with 1% to 1.2% in the top ten. This clonotype was obtained from a human donor in good health. The sequenced material came from CD4+ T cells from blood buffy coats. The genes are TRBV14 and TRBJ1-2; no firm D call. The CDR3: CASSPSTYGGGYTF. CDR3 in DNA: TGTGCCAGCAGCCCTTCGACCTATGGTGGTGGCTACACCTTC.